A selection of T cell receptor beta chains follows, all from one sample in a study of shared clonotypes between healthy human individuals. The data were produced by immunoSEQ multiplex PCR, yet TCRdb's version contains in-frame clones alone and is incomplete. The sample shows 1,500,000 or so clones, 97% to 99% of them seen only once. Material: naive CD4+ T cells sorted from blood. Receptor source: a man younger than 45 in good health. Both conserved end residues are part of each CDR3. D genes are given only for firm matches. Only some rows state a clone size, as once, few, many or a class for expanded clones.

NA	NA	TRBV14	TRBJ2-7	CASLEQYF	TGTGCCAGCCTCGAGCAGTACTTC
NA	NA	TRBV5-6	TRBJ1-5	CASSQTGGGNQPQHF	TGTGCCAGCAGCCAGACCGGTGGCGGCAATCAGCCCCAGCATTTT
NA	NA	TRBV7-6	TRBJ2-2	CASSYKRTANTGELFF	TGTGCCAGCAGTTATAAAAGGACAGCTAACACCGGGGAGCTGTTTTTT
NA	NA	TRBV7-9	TRBJ1-2	CASSLDLADYGYTF	TGTGCCAGCAGCTTAGATCTGGCGGACTATGGCTACACCTTC
NA	TRBD1	TRBV27	TRBJ1-5	CASSRGQGARRYSNQPQHF	TGTGCCAGCAGTCGTGGACAGGGGGCGCGACGATATAGCAATCAGCCCCAGCATTTT
once	NA	TRBV14	TRBJ1-4	CASSQGGEKLFF	TGTGCCAGCAGCCAAGGAGGTGAAAAACTGTTTTTT
NA	NA	TRBV18	TRBJ2-6	CASSPQILTGANVLTF	TGTGCCAGCTCACCACAGATTCTAACCGGGGCCAACGTCCTGACTTTC
once	NA	TRBV15	TRBJ2-7	CATSRDLHYEQYF	TGTGCCACCAGCAGAGATCTCCATTACGAGCAGTACTTC
NA	TRBD1	TRBV19	TRBJ1-1	CASRSRQGALNTEAFF	TGTGCCAGTAGATCCAGACAGGGAGCCCTGAACACTGAAGCTTTCTTT
once	NA	TRBV14	TRBJ1-5	CASSQDGSGRRIYSNQPQHF	TGTGCCAGCAGCCAAGACGGCTCGGGTCGGAGGATCTATAGCAATCAGCCCCAGCATTTT
NA	NA	TRBV28	TRBJ2-7	CASSFQTTRQYF	TGTGCCAGCAGTTTTCAGACAACGCGGCAGTACTTC
NA	NA	TRBV20-1	TRBJ2-1	CSARGRGEQFF	TGCAGTGCTAGGGGTCGGGGTGAGCAGTTCTTC
NA	NA	TRBV30	TRBJ1-5	CAWSRGQNNQPQHF	TGTGCCTGGAGTAGGGGCCAGAACAATCAGCCCCAGCATTTT
NA	NA	TRBV7-9	TRBJ2-1	CASSGLASSSYNEQFF	TGTGCCAGCAGCGGGTTAGCGTCCAGCTCCTACAATGAGCAGTTCTTC
NA	TRBD2	TRBV5-5	TRBJ2-5	CASSLGQAGVQETQYF	TGTGCCAGCAGCTTGGGGCAAGCGGGGGTACAAGAGACCCAGTACTTC
NA	NA	TRBV11-2	TRBJ2-3	CASSLDIGTSTDTQYF	TGTGCCAGCAGCTTAGATATCGGAACTAGCACAGATACGCAGTATTTT
once	NA	TRBV2	TRBJ2-6	CASNPGANVLTF	TGTGCCAGCAACCCTGGGGCCAACGTCCTGACTTTC
NA	TRBD1	TRBV5-1	TRBJ1-4	CASSSRPGQGYDATNEKLFF	TGCGCCAGCAGCTCGCGCCCGGGACAGGGTTACGATGCAACTAATGAAAAACTGTTTTTT
NA	NA	TRBV5-1	TRBJ2-1	CASSLEGEQFF	TGCGCCAGCAGCTTAGAAGGAGAGCAGTTCTTC
NA	NA	TRBV28	TRBJ2-7	CASIAGPYEQYF	TGTGCCAGCATAGCCGGGCCCTACGAGCAGTACTTC
NA	NA	TRBV6-1	TRBJ2-1	CASRSSYNEQFF	TGTGCCAGCAGGAGCTCCTACAATGAGCAGTTCTTC
NA	NA	TRBV28	TRBJ2-5	CASTLVQRGETQYF	TGTGCCAGCACCCTGGTCCAACGAGGAGAGACCCAGTACTTC
NA	NA	TRBV28	TRBJ2-5	CASRSGQETQYF	TGTGCCAGCAGGAGCGGCCAAGAGACCCAGTACTTC
once	TRBD1	TRBV27	TRBJ1-2	CASSFLGQGGFYTF	TGTGCCAGCAGTTTCCTAGGACAGGGGGGTTTCTACACCTTC
NA	NA	TRBV5-6	TRBJ1-1	CASSLSGRVNTEAFF	TGTGCCAGCAGCTTGAGCGGGAGGGTGAACACTGAAGCTTTCTTT
NA	TRBD1	TRBV28	TRBJ1-2	CASSPPGQPYGYTF	TGTGCCAGCAGTCCCCCGGGACAGCCTTATGGCTACACCTTC
NA	NA	TRBV5-1	TRBJ2-2	CASSLTRRGTGELFF	TGCGCCAGCAGCTTGACTAGGCGAGGGACCGGGGAGCTGTTTTTT
NA	NA	TRBV15	TRBJ2-2	CATSHSVAGELFF	TGTGCCACCAGCCACTCCGTGGCCGGGGAGCTGTTTTTT
NA	NA	TRBV10-3	TRBJ2-5	CAISESSGETQYF	TGTGCCATCAGTGAGTCTTCGGGAGAGACCCAGTACTTC
NA	NA	TRBV28	TRBJ2-7	CASRESGYSYEQYF	TGTGCCAGCAGAGAGTCAGGTTACTCCTACGAGCAGTACTTC
NA	NA	TRBV5-8	TRBJ1-2	CASSLLGGNYGYTF	TGTGCCAGCAGCTTGTTAGGGGGAAACTATGGCTACACCTTC
NA	TRBD2	TRBV7-8	TRBJ2-1	CASSQRPGGSYNEQFF	TGTGCCAGCAGTCAAAGGCCGGGAGGGTCCTACAATGAGCAGTTCTTC
NA	NA	TRBV5-5	TRBJ2-1	CASSSSVRGGNNEQFF	TGTGCCAGCAGCTCTTCGGTACGAGGGGGAAATAATGAGCAGTTCTTC
NA	TRBD2	TRBV9	TRBJ2-7	CASSAHAGVAYEQYF	TGTGCCAGCAGCGCGCATGCGGGAGTGGCCTACGAGCAGTACTTC
NA	TRBD1	TRBV6-1	TRBJ1-2	CASSEGQRIANYGYTF	TGTGCCAGCAGTGAGGGACAGAGGATAGCTAACTATGGCTACACCTTC
NA	TRBD1	TRBV19	TRBJ2-3	CASSAFKDRGTDTQYF	TGTGCCAGTAGTGCGTTCAAAGACAGGGGCACAGATACGCAGTATTTT
NA	NA	TRBV4-1	TRBJ1-3	CASSQNVRGFGSGNTIYF	TGCGCCAGCAGCCAAAACGTACGGGGTTTTGGCTCTGGAAACACCATATATTTT
NA	TRBD1	TRBV5-1	TRBJ2-2	CASSLRDRSSGELFF	TGCGCCAGCAGCTTGAGGGACAGATCATCCGGGGAGCTGTTTTTT
NA	NA	TRBV5-1	TRBJ2-7	CASSQSGQGYEQYF	TGCGCCAGCAGCCAGTCGGGACAAGGCTACGAGCAGTACTTC
NA	NA	TRBV19	TRBJ2-1	CASSISRPTEQFF	TGTGCCAGTAGTATTTCGCGACCTACAGAGCAGTTCTTC
NA	TRBD2	TRBV5-1	TRBJ2-1	CASSWGLAEENEQFF	TGCGCCAGCAGCTGGGGACTAGCGGAGGAGAATGAGCAGTTCTTC
NA	NA	TRBV14	TRBJ1-4	CASSQDVGRFILATNEKLFF	TGTGCCAGCAGCCAAGATGTAGGCAGGTTTATTCTTGCAACTAATGAAAAACTGTTTTTT
once	NA	TRBV13	TRBJ2-3	CASSSRVTGRYTDTQYF	TGTGCCAGCAGCTCCCGGGTCACAGGGAGATACACAGATACGCAGTATTTT
NA	NA	TRBV19	TRBJ2-7	CASSPVEQYF	TGTGCCAGTAGTCCGGTCGAGCAGTACTTC
NA	NA	TRBV28	TRBJ2-7	CATLEGQGLAYEQYF	TGTGCCACCTTGGAGGGCCAGGGCCTAGCCTACGAGCAGTACTTC
NA	TRBD2	TRBV2	TRBJ2-1	CASGDGRSSIYNEQFF	TGTGCCAGCGGGGACGGGAGGTCCTCCATCTACAATGAGCAGTTCTTC
NA	TRBD2	TRBV6-1	TRBJ2-7	CASSGGLAGDHYEQYF	TGTGCCAGCAGTGGAGGACTAGCGGGAGATCATTACGAGCAGTACTTC
NA	TRBD1	TRBV18	TRBJ2-1	CASSPKGQGKIDEQFF	TGTGCCAGCTCACCTAAGGGACAGGGGAAAATAGATGAGCAGTTCTTC
NA	TRBD2	TRBV11-3	TRBJ2-1	CASSLGTSGSNEQFF	TGTGCCAGCAGCTTAGGGACTAGCGGGAGTAATGAGCAGTTCTTC
NA	NA	TRBV28	TRBJ2-7	CASSLEGARGRYEQYF	TGTGCCAGCAGTTTAGAGGGGGCCAGGGGGAGGTACGAGCAGTACTTC